This TCR beta chain emerged from a study of cytomegalovirus exposure and HLA in healthy donors. The study's findings and limits: Later on, an analysis tied 15,000 to 20,000 TCR beta sequences to HLA alleles at 0.05 false discovery rate. According to a later analysis, most TCR beta chains associated with CMV appeared HLA-restricted.

The sample holds a few counts of this clone. Antigen unknown. In the PCR, 60 Vbeta and 13 Jbeta primers were used. Here immunoSEQ multiplex PCR was the method, and the copy in TCRdb shows in-frame clones only, minus some. Of roughly 120,000 clones listed, roughly 70% were seen once; the top ten hold just under 3%. The sequencing input was PBMCs. The TCR was taken from a woman in her thirties or forties in good health and CMV-seropositive.

The CDR3 reads CASSVIEGPNTEAFF. CDR3 bases: TGTGCCAGCAGTGTGATCGAGGGCCCGAACACTGAAGCTTTCTTT. The chain employs TRBV9 and TRBJ1-1; D remains ambiguous. The CDR3 runs 15 residues. The germline V gene has CDR1 SGDLS and CDR2 YYNGEE. V lost 5 bases to trimming and J lost 1 base, with 15 bases between them.